A single sample is the source of the 4 T cell receptor beta chains below, sequenced in a study of molecular identifiers for immune sequencing clone quantification. TCRdb fed the PCR reads into MiXCR, producing one record per CDR3 protein. The sample has about 640,000 distinct CDR3 sequences; about 20% are singletons. Source material: naive CD8+ T cells from blood, with Jurkat cell RNA spiked in. Subset given: FACS-sorted CD8+CD4-CCR7+CD45RA+ naive T cells. The origin of the receptors is a human donor in good health. Some libraries in this study had Jurkat cell RNA spiked in.

This clonotype was counted between two and nine times. The chain combines TRBV7-9 with TRBJ2-1, with D possibly matching TRBD1 (5 bases). The length of the CDR3 is 14 residues. Germline V CDR1 and CDR2: SEHNR, FQNEAQ (reference sequence). V was shortened by 3 bases and J by 4 bases, with 10 bases between the two germline ends. This CDR3 is CASSLETDYNEQFF. DNA for the CDR3: TGTGCCAGCAGCTTGGAGACAGATTACAATGAGCAGTTCTTC.

This clonotype was observed at least ten times. This chain joins TRBV30 and TRBJ1-1; D remains unclear. The length of the CDR3 is 16 residues. Germline CDR1 GTSNPN, CDR2 SVGIG (reference sequence). With 0 bases removed from V and 0 bases from J, the gap between germline ends came to 14 bases. Here the CDR3 DNA reads TGTGCCTGGAGTGTTATTCAAAGGGCCGTGAACACTGAAGCTTTCTTT. It is translated as CAWSVIQRAVNTEAFF.

This clonotype was found many times. The chain combines TRBV29-1 with TRBJ2-3, with a weak D call TRBD2 (5 bases). This CDR3 contains 13 residues. CDR1 and CDR2 (germline): SQVTM, ANQGSEA. V lost 1 base and J 5 bases, leaving 10 bases between the germline ends. The CDR3 region is CSVEAGFGDTQYF. The DNA for the CDR3 is TGCAGCGTTGAAGCGGGATTCGGAGATACGCAGTATTTT.

The chain recombines TRBV4-3 with TRBJ2-1; 9 bases align to TRBD2. The V gene end was trimmed by 4 bases and the J gene end by 7 bases; junction bases not matched to a gene: 11. Germline assignment: CDR1 LGHNA and CDR2 YSLEER. The CDR3 is 16 amino acids. This chain's CDR3 is CASSRILAGGPNEQFF. The CDR3 DNA is TGCGCCAGCAGCCGTATTCTCGCGGGGGGGCCGAATGAGCAGTTCTTC.